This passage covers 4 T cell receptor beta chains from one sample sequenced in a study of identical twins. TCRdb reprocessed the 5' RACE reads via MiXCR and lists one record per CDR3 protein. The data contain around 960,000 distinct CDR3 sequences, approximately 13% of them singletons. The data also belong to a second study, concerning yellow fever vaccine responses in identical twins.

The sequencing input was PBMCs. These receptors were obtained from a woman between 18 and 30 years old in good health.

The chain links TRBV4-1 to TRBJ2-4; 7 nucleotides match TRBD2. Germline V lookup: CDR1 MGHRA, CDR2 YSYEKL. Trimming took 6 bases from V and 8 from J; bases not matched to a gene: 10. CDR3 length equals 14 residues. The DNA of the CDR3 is TGCGCCAGCAGGTCCCTAGGAGGGAGGGACATTCAGTACTTC. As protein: CASRSLGGRDIQYF.

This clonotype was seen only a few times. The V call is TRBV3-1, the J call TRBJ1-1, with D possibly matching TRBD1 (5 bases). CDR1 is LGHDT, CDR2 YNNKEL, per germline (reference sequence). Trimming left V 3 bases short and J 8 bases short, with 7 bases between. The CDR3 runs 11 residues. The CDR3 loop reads CASSQQGEAFF. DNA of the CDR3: TGTGCCAGCAGCCAGCAGGGAGAAGCTTTCTTT.

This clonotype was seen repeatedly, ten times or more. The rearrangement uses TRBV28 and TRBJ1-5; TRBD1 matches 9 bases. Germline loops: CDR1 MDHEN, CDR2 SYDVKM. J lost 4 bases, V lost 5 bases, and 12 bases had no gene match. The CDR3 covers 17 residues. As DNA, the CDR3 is TGTGCCAGCAGTCCCGGGGGGGGACAGGGACTAAATCAGCCCCAGCATTTT. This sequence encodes CASSPGGGQGLNQPQHF.

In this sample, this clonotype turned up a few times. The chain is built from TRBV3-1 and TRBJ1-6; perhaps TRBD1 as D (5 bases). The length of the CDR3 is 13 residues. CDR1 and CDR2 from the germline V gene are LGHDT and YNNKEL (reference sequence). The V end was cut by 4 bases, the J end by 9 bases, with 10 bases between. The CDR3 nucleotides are TGTGCCAGCAGCCGGGAAGGGGCTTCACCCCTCCACTTT. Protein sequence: CASSREGASPLHF.